This TCR beta chain was profiled in a study of CD4 T cells in relation to SARS-CoV-2 and coronaviruses. Study-level background: TCR beta CDR3s were sequenced after 10-day antigen culture of PBMCs.

This clone showed up just a few times. Its matching antigen is unknown. The method was immunoSEQ multiplex PCR; TCRdb's version includes in-frame clones alone and lacks a portion of them. The table records 15,000 or so clones, around 80% of them present only once. CD4+ T cells from unexposed donors were obtained before the COVID-19 pandemic (2011-2018). CD4+ T cells were isolated from the cells after around 11 days of culture. Testing used SARS-CoV-2 S/N and four cold-coronavirus spikes on unexposed-donor CD4+ T cells, cells permitting. Regarding the study as a whole: About 65% of donors had memory CD4+ clonotypes crossrecognizing SARS-CoV-2 and common cold coronavirus spike.

The source of this sequence is a human donor in good health. Input material: CD4+ T cells from PBMCs, cultured in vitro.

The DNA for the CDR3 is TGCGCCAGCAGTGACCCGAACACCGGGGAGCTGTTTTTT. Residues: CASSDPNTGELFF. The chain links TRBV10-2 to TRBJ2-2; D call uncertain. The length of the CDR3 is 13 residues. Trimming pared 3 bases from V and 0 bases from J, leaving 2 bases between. Germline V CDR1 and CDR2: WSHSY, SAAADI.